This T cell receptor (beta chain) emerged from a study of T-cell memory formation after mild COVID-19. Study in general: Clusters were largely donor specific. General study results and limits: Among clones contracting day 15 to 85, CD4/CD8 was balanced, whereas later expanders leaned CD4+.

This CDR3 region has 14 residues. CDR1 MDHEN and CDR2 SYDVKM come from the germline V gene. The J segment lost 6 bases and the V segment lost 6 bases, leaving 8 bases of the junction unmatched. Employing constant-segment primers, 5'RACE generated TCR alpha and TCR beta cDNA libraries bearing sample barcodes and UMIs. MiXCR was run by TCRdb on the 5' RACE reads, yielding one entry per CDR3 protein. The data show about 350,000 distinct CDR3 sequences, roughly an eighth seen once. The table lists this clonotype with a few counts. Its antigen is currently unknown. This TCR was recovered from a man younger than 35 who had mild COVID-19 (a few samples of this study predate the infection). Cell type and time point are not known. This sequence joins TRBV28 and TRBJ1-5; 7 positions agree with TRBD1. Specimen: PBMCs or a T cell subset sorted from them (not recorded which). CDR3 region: CASSQGDYGQPQHF. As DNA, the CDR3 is TGTGCCAGCAGCCAGGGGGACTACGGTCAGCCCCAGCATTTT. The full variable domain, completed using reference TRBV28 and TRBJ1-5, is DVKVTQSSRYLVKRTGEKVFLECVQDMDHENMFWYRQDPGLGLRLIYFSYDVKMKEKGDIPEGYSVSREKKERFSLILESASTNQTSMYLCASSQGDYGQPQHFGDGTRLSIL.